Shown below are 32 T cell receptor beta chains from a single sample sequenced in a study of blood T cell repertoires in COVID-19. Sequencing was performed with immunoSEQ multiplex PCR; in TCRdb, only in-frame clones are kept and a portion is missing. In the table there are some 87,000 clones, about 82% of which are singletons. Sequenced: peripheral blood. The source of these receptors is a woman aged 70-85 years with active or convalescent COVID-19.

The chain uses TRBV2 and TRBJ2-3; TRBD1 matches at 12 bases. The V segment lost 6 bases and the J segment 5 bases; nucleotides outside the gene matches: 6. Germline V gene sequence: CDR1 SNHLY, CDR2 FYNNEI. The CDR3 contains 15 residues. As DNA, the CDR3 is TGTGCCAGCAGCCCGGGACAGGGGGCGGGAGATACGCAGTATTTT. It translates to CASSPGQGAGDTQYF.

Worth noting for this clone: At one end the junction does not follow the germline gene, possibly because of a read error. The rearrangement links TRBV11-2 to TRBJ1-2; 8 positions match TRBD1. CDR1 and CDR2 (germline): SGHAT, FQNNGV. This CDR3 has 17 amino acids. CDR3 residues: CASNLVSGQGAWYGYTF. The CDR3 bases are TGTGCCAGCAACTTAGTGTCCGGGCAGGGGGCATGGTATGGCTACACCTTC.

The chain combines TRBV24-1 with TRBJ1-4; 9 nucleotides agree with TRBD1. J lost 6 bases, V lost 4 bases, and 5 bases had no gene match. Germline loops: CDR1 KGHDR, CDR2 SFDVKD. The CDR3 is made up of 15 amino acids. CDR3 coding DNA: TGTGCCACCAGTGAGCAAACAGGGGGCGATGAAAAACTGTTTTTT. It is translated as CATSEQTGGDEKLFF.

In the case of this clone: Sequence at one end of the junction differs from germline and may be a read error. The chain employs TRBV4-1 and TRBJ2-1; D may be TRBD1 (9 bases). Germline V gene data show CDR1 as MGHRA and CDR2 as YSYEKL. CDR3 length: 15 residues. The CDR3 DNA reads as TGCGCCCGCAGCCGGGGGGGGACAGGGAGCAATGAGCAGTTCTTC. Protein product: CARSRGGTGSNEQFF.

The chain carries TRBV6-6 and TRBJ1-6; TRBD1 matches at 10 bases. CDR1 and CDR2 (germline): MNHNY, SVGAGI (reference sequence). Germline trimming cut 8 bases from V and 8 bases from J; bases unmatched to any gene: 6. The CDR3 contains 14 residues. CDR3 DNA sequence: TGTGCCAGCCGTCCCGGGACAGGGGATTCACCCCTCCACTTT. The encoded protein is CASRPGTGDSPLHF.

On this clone: The junction and the germline gene differ at one end; a read error may be behind it. The chain joins TRBV7-7 to TRBJ2-5, with TRBD1 matching 10 bases. Germline V gene sequence: CDR1 SSHAT, CDR2 FNYEAQ (reference sequence). CDR3 length equals 17 residues. CDR3 bases: TGTGCTAGCAGCTTAGGTGGGACAGGGGTTGGCCAAGAGACCCAGTACTTC. Its translation is CASSLGGTGVGQETQYF.

The chain links TRBV5-1 to TRBJ2-2; 9 bases match TRBD1. Trimming removed 4 bases from V and 4 bases from J; junction bases left unmatched: 8. The CDR3 is 16 residues long. Looked up from germline, CDR1 is SGHRS and CDR2 is YFSETQ. DNA for the CDR3: TGCGCCAGCAGCCCAGGGACAGGGATACCCACCGGGGAGCTGTTTTTT. Its translation is CASSPGTGIPTGELFF.

The chain employs TRBV19 and TRBJ2-5, with a weak D call TRBD2 (6 bases). The CDR3 covers 12 residues. V lost 8 bases to trimming and J lost 0 bases, with 7 bases between them. The germline V gene encodes CDR1 LNHDA and CDR2 SQIVND (reference sequence). This CDR3 is CASGDYQETQYF. For the CDR3, the DNA is TGTGCCAGTGGGGACTACCAAGAGACCCAGTACTTC.

V usage is TRBV9 and J usage is TRBJ2-7; TRBD2 matches at 7 bases. V dropped 0 bases and J dropped 3; count of bases not matched to a gene: 3. The CDR3 has 14 amino acids. The germline V gene has CDR1 SGDLS and CDR2 YYNGEE. CDR3 residues: CASSVGAGRYEQYF. DNA for the CDR3: TGTGCCAGCAGCGTAGGAGCGGGGCGCTACGAGCAGTACTTC.

V is TRBV7-2 and J is TRBJ1-2, with D possibly being TRBD1 (5 bases). Germline lookup yields CDR1 SGHTA and CDR2 FQGNSA. Deletions cut 2 bases from V and 7 bases from J, with 17 bases between. This CDR3 contains 15 residues. The CDR3 reads CASSLLFSREGGYTF. The CDR3 nucleotides read TGTGCCAGCAGCTTACTTTTTTCCAGGGAAGGTGGCTACACCTTC.

This chain joins TRBV3-1 (or the pseudogene TRBV3-2) and TRBJ2-7; D is perhaps TRBD1 (6 bases). The CDR3 consists of 13 residues. The V gene lost 2 bases and the J gene lost 13 bases, with 18 bases spanning the gap. Germline V gene sequence: CDR1 LGHDT, CDR2 YNNKEL (reference sequence). CDR3 residues: CASSQKGGTASYF. CDR3 sequence (DNA): TGTGCCAGCAGCCAAAAAGGGGGAACAGCTTCATACTTC.

J is TRBJ2-5 and V is TRBV6-5; tentatively, D is TRBD1 (6 bases). Trimming pared 11 bases from V and 5 bases from J, leaving 15 bases between. The CDR3 is 12 amino acids. The germline V gene encodes CDR1 MNHEY and CDR2 SVGAGI. CDR3 sequence (DNA): TGTGCCGCAGGGGTTCTTCAGGAGACCCAGTACTTC. It yields the protein CAAGVLQETQYF.

This chain links TRBV9 with TRBJ1-3, with a possible D match to TRBD1 (6 bases). The CDR3 extends over 16 amino acids. Germline V CDR1 and CDR2: SGDLS, YYNGEE. V gave up 4 bases and J gave up 4 bases, with 18 bases separating them. The CDR3 nucleotides are TGTGCCAGCAGCTCCCTCATCACAGGGAACGGAAACACCATATATTTT. It translates to CASSSLITGNGNTIYF. Full variable domain (missing parts from reference TRBV9 and TRBJ1-3): DSGVTQTPKHLITATGQRVTLRCSPRSGDLSVYWYQQSLDQGLQFLIQYYNGEERAKGNILERFSAQQFPDLHSELNLSSLELGDSALYFCASSSLITGNGNTIYFGEGSWLTVV.

This chain joins TRBV18 and TRBJ2-3; TRBD2 might be the D (6 bases). Germline CDR1 is KGHSH and CDR2 is LQKENI. V dropped 10 bases and J dropped 2 bases, with 13 bases sitting between them. The CDR3 contains 13 residues. The CDR3 reads CATGTYNTDTQYF. CDR3 in DNA: TGTGCCACCGGGACTTATAACACAGATACGCAGTATTTT.

This clone counts as medium-sized (0.01 to 0.1%). The rearrangement links TRBV10-2 to TRBJ1-2; TRBD1 agrees at 7 bases. CDR1 is WSHSY and CDR2 is SAAADI in the germline V gene. Trimming at V came to 3 bases and at J to 8 bases, leaving 6 bases not matched to a gene. This CDR3 is 13 amino acids long. The CDR3 region has the DNA TGCGCCAGCAGTGACGGAGGGGGCAACGGCTACACCTTC. Its translation is CASSDGGGNGYTF.

The chain links TRBV4-3 to TRBJ2-1, with D possibly being TRBD2 (6 bases). CDR3 size: 16 residues. Trimming left V 0 bases short and J 2 bases short, with 11 bases between. Germline V gene sequence: CDR1 LGHNA, CDR2 YSLEER. The chain's CDR3 is CASSQDWEATYNEQFF. CDR3 nucleotides: TGCGCCAGCAGCCAAGATTGGGAGGCAACCTACAATGAGCAGTTCTTC.

The chain has TRBV7-9 and TRBJ1-6; a possible D gene is TRBD1 (5 bases). The CDR3 sequence is 13 residues long. Germline CDR1 and CDR2: SEHNR and FQNEAQ (reference sequence). V was clipped by 5 bases and J by 10 bases, with 12 bases between them. CDR3 protein: CASSRGAESPLHF. CDR3 coding DNA: TGTGCCAGCAGCCGCGGGGCTGAGTCACCCCTCCACTTT.

This chain connects TRBV2 to TRBJ2-4; tentative D call: TRBD1 (5 bases). The CDR3 loop spans 15 amino acids. The germline gives CDR1 SNHLY, CDR2 FYNNEI. Trimming cost V 2 bases and J 7 bases, with 15 bases left between them. CDR3 sequence: CASSESRVIGNIQYF. DNA of the CDR3: TGTGCCAGCAGTGAAAGCAGGGTAATAGGGAACATTCAGTACTTC.

The rearrangement links TRBV20-1 to TRBJ1-2; D perhaps matches TRBD1 (5 bases). The length of the CDR3 is 12 residues. V dropped 3 bases and J dropped 9 bases, with 14 bases sitting between them. The germline CDR1 and CDR2 sequences are DFQATT and SNEGSKA (reference sequence). The CDR3 DNA follows: TGCAGTGCTAGTAAATATCAGGGTAGCTACACCTTC. Protein product: CSASKYQGSYTF.

This chain links TRBV3-1 (or the pseudogene TRBV3-2) with TRBJ1-3; TRBD1 matches 7 bases. This CDR3 has 17 amino acids. Germline V CDR1 and CDR2: LGHDT, YNNKEL (reference sequence). The junction had 13 bases not matched to a gene; V was cut back by 4 bases and J by 4 bases. The CDR3, as DNA: TGTGCCAGCAGCCCCCAGGCGACGACAGGGCCCGGAAACACCATATATTTT. This sequence encodes CASSPQATTGPGNTIYF.

This clone was observed once. Here the CDR3 reads CASSPTQYGELFF. In DNA form, the CDR3 reads TGTGCCAGTAGTCCAACTCAATACGGGGAGCTGTTTTTT. V gene TRBV19 combines with J gene TRBJ2-2; D call uncertain. Trimming shortened V by 5 bases and J by 7 bases, and 11 bases separated the two germline ends. Germline CDR1 is LNHDA and CDR2 is SQIVND (reference sequence). This CDR3 contains 13 residues.

The chain is built from TRBV5-6 and TRBJ2-7; 9 bases fit TRBD1. CDR1 is SGHDT, CDR2 YYEEEE, per germline. Unmatched junction bases numbered 3, after V lost 3 bases and J lost 2 bases. This CDR3 contains 14 residues. DNA of the CDR3: TGTGCCAGCAGCTCAGGGACAGGGCCCTACGAGCAGTACTTC. Translated: CASSSGTGPYEQYF.

This clone was counted a single time. This sequence joins TRBV5-1 and TRBJ1-4, with 7 nucleotides matching TRBD1. With V trimmed by 3 bases and J by 2 bases, 1 base remained unmatched. Germline lookup yields CDR1 SGHRS and CDR2 YFSETQ. The CDR3 spans 14 residues. The CDR3 DNA reads TGCGCCAGCAGCTCACAGGGGACTAATGAAAAACTGTTTTTT. Its translation: CASSSQGTNEKLFF.

The chain uses TRBV6-5 and TRBJ2-7; TRBD2 aligns across 9 bases. Germline V gene sequence: CDR1 MNHEY, CDR2 SVGAGI. The CDR3 runs 15 residues. V lost 5 bases and J lost 0; bases outside the gene matches: 5. CDR3: CASSIAGESSYEQYF. CDR3 nucleotides: TGTGCCAGCAGTATAGCGGGGGAAAGCTCCTACGAGCAGTACTTC.

CDR3 in DNA: TGCGCCAGCAGCTCCGTAGCGGGGGGAGACACCGGGGAGCTGTTTTTT. This sequence encodes CASSSVAGGDTGELFF. This sequence joins TRBV5-1 and TRBJ2-2, with 10 bases aligning to TRBD2. V lost 3 bases to trimming and J lost 3 bases; unmatched junction nucleotides: 5. Per germline, CDR1 SGHRS and CDR2 YFSETQ. The CDR3 covers 16 residues. Using reference TRBV5-1 and TRBJ2-2 for the parts outside the CDR3, the full variable domain is KAGVTQTPRYLIKTRGQQVTLSCSPISGHRSVSWYQQTPGQGLQFLFEYFSETQRNKGNFPGRFSGRQFSNSRSEMNVSTLELGDSALYLCASSSVAGGDTGELFFGEGSRLTVL.

The gene calls are TRBV28 and TRBJ1-2, with TRBD1 as a possible D gene (5 bases). CDR3 length: 12 amino acids. V dropped 5 bases and J dropped 5 bases, with 9 bases sitting between them. Looked up from germline, CDR1 is MDHEN and CDR2 is SYDVKM. Here the CDR3 DNA reads TGTGCCAGCAGTGGGGGGAGGTATGGCTACACCTTC. It encodes CASSGGRYGYTF.

In this sample, this clone turned up once. CDR3 loop: CASSPPGRANGYTF. In DNA form, the CDR3 reads TGTGCCAGCTCACCACCAGGCAGGGCTAATGGCTACACCTTC. This chain links TRBV18 with TRBJ1-2; possibly TRBD1 for D (5 bases). The CDR3 runs to 14 residues. The germline gives CDR1 KGHSH, CDR2 LQKENI. V gave up 0 bases and J gave up 6 bases, with 11 bases separating them.

V and J are TRBV11-3 and TRBJ2-1, with 7 bases lining up with TRBD2. The J segment lost 4 bases and the V segment lost 5 bases, leaving 11 bases of the junction unmatched. Germline values: CDR1 SGHNT, CDR2 YENEEA. The CDR3 length is 16 residues. The CDR3 DNA follows: TGTGCCAGCAGCGCCTCCGGATGGGGGGGATACAATGAGCAGTTCTTC. Amino acids: CASSASGWGGYNEQFF.

The chain is built from TRBV11-2 and TRBJ1-2, with 10 bases matching TRBD1. The V and J ends lost 6 bases and 4 bases, in that order; junction bases with no gene match: 5. The CDR3 is 14 amino acids. The germline V gene has CDR1 SGHAT and CDR2 FQNNGV. The CDR3, as DNA: TGTGCCAGCAGAGCGGGACAGGGGCTCTATGGCTACACCTTC. Its protein is CASRAGQGLYGYTF.

The genes are TRBV6-1 and TRBJ1-2; 9 bases agree with TRBD1. V shed 4 bases and J 2 bases; nucleotides not matched to a gene: 8. Germline V gene lookup returns CDR1 MNHNS and CDR2 SASEGT. The CDR3 is 16 amino acids. The CDR3 coding sequence is TGTGCCAGCAGTGCCGGAGGGGGACAGGGAAACTATGGCTACACCTTC. This sequence encodes CASSAGGGQGNYGYTF.

In this sample, this clone turned up a few times. The chain carries TRBV6-4 and TRBJ1-6, with D perhaps matching TRBD1 (5 bases). This CDR3 contains 13 residues. V lost 6 bases, J lost 7 bases, and 10 bases lay in between. Per the germline V gene, CDR1 is MRHNA and CDR2 is SNTAGT. The CDR3 loop is CASSLRGNSPLHF. CDR3 DNA sequence: TGTGCCAGCAGCCTACGGGGGAATTCACCCCTCCACTTT.

The J gene is TRBJ2-5, the V gene TRBV7-8; 7 positions match TRBD1. The CDR3 has 14 residues. The germline gives CDR1 SGHVS, CDR2 FQNEAQ. Germline trimming cut 2 bases from V and 2 bases from J; bases unmatched to any gene: 2. CDR3 nucleotides: TGTGCCAGCAGCTTAACGGGACAGCAAGAGACCCAGTACTTC. Protein sequence: CASSLTGQQETQYF. Variable domain in full (rest from reference TRBV7-8 and TRBJ2-5): GAGVSQSPRYKVAKRGQDVALRCDPISGHVSLFWYQQALGQGPEFLTYFQNEAQLDKSGLPSDRFFAERPEGSVSTLKIQRTQQEDSAVYLCASSLTGQQETQYFGPGTRLLVL.